The 22 T cell receptor beta chains given below trace back to one sample, sequenced in a study of cytomegalovirus exposure and HLA in healthy donors. The PCR made use of 60 Vbeta and 13 Jbeta primers. The protocol was immunoSEQ multiplex PCR, while the TCRdb copy is restricted to in-frame clones and leaves out a portion. The sample yields about 110,000 clones, roughly 80% seen once. The sequencing input was PBMCs. All receptors derive from a man aged 25 to 45 in good health and CMV-seropositive.

Only a few counts were recorded for this clone. The chain recombines TRBV5-6 with TRBJ2-6; D perhaps matches TRBD1 (6 bases). The CDR3 totals 15 residues. The V end lost 9 bases, the J end lost 1 base, and 14 bases lay between the germline ends. CDR1 and CDR2 from the germline V gene are SGHDT and YYEEEE. CDR3 sequence reads: CATRSGQSGANVLTF. CDR3 nucleotide sequence: TGTGCCACCAGATCCGGACAGTCTGGGGCCAACGTCCTGACTTTC.

The J gene is TRBJ2-7, the V gene TRBV10-3, with 12 bases matching TRBD2. The CDR3 length is 13 residues. The V segment lost 7 bases and the J segment 5 bases; nucleotides outside the gene matches: 3. CDR1 ENHRY and CDR2 SYGVKD come from the germline V gene. The CDR3, as DNA: TGTGCCATCATTGCTAGCGGGGGGGACGAGCAGTACTTC. Translating it yields CAIIASGGDEQYF.

The rearrangement links TRBV4-1 to TRBJ1-5; D unresolved. The CDR3 length is 18 residues. The V end was cut by 0 bases, the J end by 0 bases, with 15 bases between. CDR1 is MGHRA, CDR2 YSYEKL, per germline. The CDR3 region is CASSQEIEAGYSNQPQHF. The DNA of the CDR3 is TGCGCCAGCAGCCAAGAGATTGAAGCGGGTTATAGCAATCAGCCCCAGCATTTT.

V usage is TRBV10-3 and J usage is TRBJ1-2; D uncertain. CDR1 and CDR2 (germline): ENHRY, SYGVKD. The CDR3 has 14 amino acids. Trimming left V 2 bases short and J 3 bases short, with 10 bases between. This chain's CDR3 is CAISEGEGYYGYTF. The CDR3 DNA reads as TGTGCCATCAGTGAGGGTGAGGGCTACTATGGCTACACCTTC.

This sequence joins TRBV27 and TRBJ1-2; D gene uncertain. Trimming cost V 3 bases and J 4 bases, with 9 bases left between them. This CDR3 spans 13 amino acids. Per the germline V gene, CDR1 is MNHEY and CDR2 is SMNVEV (reference sequence). The CDR3 DNA reads as TGTGCCAGCAGTTTGGGCCCCGCCTATGGCTACACCTTC. Encoded protein: CASSLGPAYGYTF.

This sequence joins TRBV6-5 and TRBJ2-7, with D possibly matching TRBD1 (6 bases). Trimming shortened V by 0 bases and J by 0 bases, and 9 bases separated the two germline ends. Germline V gene data show CDR1 as MNHEY and CDR2 as SVGAGI. The CDR3 totals 15 residues. CDR3 loop: CASSYSGTYSYEQYF. CDR3 sequence (DNA): TGTGCCAGCAGTTACTCGGGGACATACTCCTACGAGCAGTACTTC.

This clone has a single count. This chain joins TRBV18 and TRBJ1-2, with TRBD1 matching over 7 bases. The J segment lost 11 bases and the V segment lost 1 base, leaving 4 bases of the junction unmatched. The CDR3 covers 12 residues. The germline gives CDR1 KGHSH, CDR2 LQKENI. The CDR3 nucleotides are TGTGCCAGCTCACCACGACGACAGGGTTACACCTTC. Encoded protein: CASSPRRQGYTF.

The chain couples TRBV6-4 to TRBJ2-3, with TRBD2 identical over 10 bases. In germline, CDR1 is MRHNA, CDR2 SNTAGT. This CDR3 contains 15 residues. Unmatched junction bases numbered 1, after V lost 0 bases and J lost 4 bases. The DNA for the CDR3 is TGTGCCAGCAGTGACTCAGCGGGGGGGCCAGATACGCAGTATTTT. Translation: CASSDSAGGPDTQYF.

V is TRBV29-1 and J is TRBJ2-3; 7 bases fit TRBD1. CDR1 and CDR2 from the germline V gene are SQVTM and ANQGSEA. With V trimmed by 8 bases and J by 3 bases, 17 bases remained unmatched. The CDR3 has 16 residues. CDR3 DNA: TGCAGCTCACGGACAGGTCGGTTTCGAACTACAGATACGCAGTATTTT. Protein product: CSSRTGRFRTTDTQYF.

The chain has TRBV6-1 and TRBJ2-3, with 8 bases identical to TRBD2. The CDR3 extends over 16 amino acids. Germline CDR1 reads MNHNS; CDR2 reads SASEGT. Trimming took 0 bases from V and 4 from J; bases not matched to a gene: 6. In nucleotides, the CDR3 is TGTGCCAGCAGTGAAGCGATTGCGCGGGGGGCAGATACGCAGTATTTT. This codes for CASSEAIARGADTQYF.

The V and J genes are TRBV15 and TRBJ1-4; D is possibly TRBD1 (6 bases). The CDR3 extends over 16 amino acids. V was pared by 0 bases and J by 3 bases, with 11 bases between. CDR1 is LNHNV and CDR2 is YYDKDF in the germline V gene (reference sequence). As DNA, the CDR3 is TGTGCCACCAGCAGAGAGGGGGCTCTGGCTAATGAAAAACTGTTTTTT. It translates to CATSREGALANEKLFF.

The genes are TRBV2 and TRBJ1-4; TRBD1 is a possible D gene (5 bases). The length of the CDR3 is 17 residues. Germline CDR1 reads SNHLY; CDR2 reads FYNNEI. Deletions cut 4 bases from V and 2 bases from J, with 17 bases between. CDR3: CASSVGGGGATNEKLFF. For the CDR3, the DNA is TGTGCCAGCAGTGTTGGGGGAGGAGGGGCGACTAATGAAAAACTGTTTTTT.

This clone appeared a few times. This chain links TRBV5-1 with TRBJ2-2; TRBD1 aligns across 11 bases. CDR3 size: 21 residues. The junction had 15 bases not matched to a gene; V was cut back by 0 bases and J by 2 bases. Germline V gene data show CDR1 as SGHRS and CDR2 as YFSETQ. CDR3 DNA: TGCGCCAGCAGCTTGGGACGATCGGGGACAGGGGGGAAACCTAACACCGGGGAGCTGTTTTTT. Translated, it gives CASSLGRSGTGGKPNTGELFF.

V usage is TRBV7-9 and J usage is TRBJ2-7; D might be TRBD2 (7 bases). V was clipped by 4 bases and J by 7 bases, with 23 bases between them. Per the germline V gene, CDR1 is SEHNR and CDR2 is FQNEAQ (reference sequence). The CDR3 is 16 amino acids. CDR3 bases: TGTGCCAGCAGCTCCCCGAGGGGAGGGGGGACGTGGGAGCAGTACTTC. Amino acid sequence: CASSSPRGGGTWEQYF.

The genes are TRBV7-6 and TRBJ2-5; a weak D match, TRBD1 (6 bases). Germline V lookup: CDR1 SGHVS, CDR2 FNYEAQ. The length of the CDR3 is 14 residues. The V and J ends lost 4 bases and 5 bases respectively, with 14 bases between them. CDR3 residues: CASSYQGSSETQYF. CDR3 in DNA: TGTGCCAGCAGCTACCAGGGGTCATCGGAGACCCAGTACTTC.

This chain links TRBV6-1 with TRBJ2-5; TRBD1 agrees at 8 bases. J lost 1 base, V lost 4 bases, and 2 bases had no gene match. The CDR3 totals 14 residues. Germline values: CDR1 MNHNS, CDR2 SASEGT. CDR3 sequence (DNA): TGTGCCAGCAGTGTGGACAGGGTCCAAGAGACCCAGTACTTC. Translated, it gives CASSVDRVQETQYF.

V and J are TRBV12-2 and TRBJ2-7; the table's TRBD2 call for D was not verified on the DNA. TRBV12-2 is listed as a pseudogene. The CDR3 contains 12 residues. CDR3 region: CASRLYSYEQYF. In DNA, the CDR3 is TGTGCAAGTCGCTTGTACTCCTACGAGCAGTACTTC.

This clone was recorded once. The V gene is TRBV5-6, the J gene TRBJ1-2; D is undetermined. Germline V gene lookup returns CDR1 SGHDT and CDR2 YYEEEE. Trimming took off 4 bases at V and 7 bases at J, with 8 bases between the two ends. The CDR3 has 11 residues. The CDR3 nucleotides read TGTGCCAGCAGCCAGGCCACTGGCTACACCTTC. It translates to CASSQATGYTF.

The chain uses TRBV9 and TRBJ2-2; possibly TRBD2 for D (6 bases). V was pared by 2 bases and J by 5 bases, with 13 bases between. The germline CDR1 and CDR2 sequences are SGDLS and YYNGEE. The CDR3 consists of 15 residues. DNA of the CDR3: TGTGCCAGCAGCGTGGGGGGAACAGTTACCGGGGAGCTGTTTTTT. It encodes CASSVGGTVTGELFF.

This clone occurred once. The genes are TRBV5-1 and TRBJ2-1; TRBD1 agrees at 9 bases. Trimming cost V 5 bases and J 8 bases; bases outside gene matches: 8. This CDR3 region has 14 residues. Germline V CDR1 and CDR2: SGHRS, YFSETQ. The CDR3 region is CASREPGQGYEQFF. In DNA, the CDR3 is TGCGCCAGCAGGGAGCCGGGACAGGGTTATGAGCAGTTCTTC. The full variable domain, its missing parts supplied by reference TRBV5-1 and TRBJ2-1, is KAGVTQTPRYLIKTRGQQVTLSCSPISGHRSVSWYQQTPGQGLQFLFEYFSETQRNKGNFPGRFSGRQFSNSRSEMNVSTLELGDSALYLCASREPGQGYEQFFGPGTRLTVL.

For this clone: The identical CDR3 is also encoded by other nucleotide sequences in the sample. CDR3 sequence: CASSTTGMNTEAFF. In DNA, the CDR3 is TGTGCCAGTAGTACGACAGGGATGAACACTGAAGCTTTCTTT. The chain links TRBV19 to TRBJ1-1; 7 nucleotides match TRBD1. CDR1 and CDR2 from the germline V gene are LNHDA and SQIVND (reference sequence). V was pared by 4 bases and J by 0 bases, with 2 bases of the junction left unmatched. The CDR3 sequence is 14 residues long.

The chain is built from TRBV11-2 and TRBJ1-6; 7 bases map to TRBD1. With V trimmed by 7 bases and J by 9 bases, 3 bases remained unmatched. Germline lookup yields CDR1 SGHAT and CDR2 FQNNGV. The CDR3 runs 12 residues. CDR3 loop: CASNRGSSPLHF. DNA for the CDR3: TGTGCCAGCAACAGGGGTTCTTCACCCCTCCACTTT.